The 32 T cell receptor beta chains below come from one sample, sequenced in a study of cytotoxic CD8 clonotypes in ibrutinib-treated CLL. Using immunoSEQ multiplex PCR, the repertoire was profiled, and TCRdb retains in-frame clones only, with some absent. The sample shows about 200,000 clones, 79% of them seen only once. This specimen was PBMCs, taken after 12 months of ibrutinib treatment. The source is a human donor with chronic lymphocytic leukemia.

The chain has TRBV19 and TRBJ2-1, with D hard to call. Trimming stripped 6 bases from V and 3 bases from J, with 3 bases between. The germline V gene has CDR1 LNHDA and CDR2 SQIVND (reference sequence). The CDR3 spans 11 residues. CDR3 protein: CASSSYNEQFF. In DNA form, the CDR3 reads TGTGCCAGTAGCAGCTACAATGAGCAGTTCTTC.

V is TRBV25-1 and J is TRBJ2-7; D remains ambiguous. The CDR3 runs to 11 residues. Looked up from germline, CDR1 is MGHDK and CDR2 is SYGVNS. Between the trimmed V and J ends, which lost 3 bases and 5 bases, there was a span of 5 bases. Here the CDR3 DNA reads TGTGCCAGCAGTGATTGGGACGAGCAGTACTTC. Amino acid sequence: CASSDWDEQYF.

This chain joins TRBV19 and TRBJ2-7; D uncertain. Trimming cost V 0 bases and J 9 bases, with 12 bases left between them. The CDR3 sequence is 13 residues long. CDR1 is LNHDA and CDR2 is SQIVND in the germline V gene (reference sequence). The CDR3 nucleotides read TGTGCCAGTAGTATAGATCCCAGGTTTGGGCAGTACTTC. Encoded protein: CASSIDPRFGQYF.

This chain uses TRBV7-8 with TRBJ2-1, with 8 bases lining up with TRBD2. Germline CDR1 SGHVS, CDR2 FQNEAQ. After removal of 4 bases from V and 9 bases from J, the junction contained 5 bases not matched to a gene. This CDR3 is 13 amino acids long. The CDR3 here is CASSYREGGEQFF. The CDR3 nucleotides read TGTGCCAGCAGCTACCGGGAGGGCGGTGAGCAGTTCTTC.

The V gene is TRBV7-6, the J gene TRBJ2-3; no definite D call. CDR3 length: 11 residues. Trimming took 3 bases from V and 4 from J, leaving 2 bases between them. CDR1 and CDR2 from the germline V gene are SGHVS and FNYEAQ. The CDR3 sequence is CASSFADTQYF. DNA of the CDR3: TGTGCCAGCAGCTTCGCAGATACGCAGTATTTT.

The J gene is TRBJ2-3, the V gene TRBV11-2; maybe TRBD2 (6 bases). The germline V and J ends were trimmed by 3 bases and 6 bases, with 16 bases remaining between them. The germline V gene encodes CDR1 SGHAT and CDR2 FQNNGV. This CDR3 spans 15 amino acids. The CDR3 bases are TGTGCCAGCAGCTTCGTACCTGGGGCGGGGGATACGCAGTATTTT. This encodes CASSFVPGAGDTQYF.

The chain has TRBV7-6 and TRBJ2-7; TRBD1 matches 9 bases. The CDR3 is made up of 16 amino acids. Per the germline V gene, CDR1 is SGHVS and CDR2 is FNYEAQ. The ends lost 4 bases at V and 2 bases at J; junction bases unmatched: 9. The CDR3 DNA reads TGTGCCAGCAGCTCCCGGCCGGGACAGGGCACCTACGAGCAGTACTTC. The encoded protein is CASSSRPGQGTYEQYF.

This chain links TRBV5-4 with TRBJ2-1; D remains ambiguous. CDR3 length equals 15 residues. Trimming cost V 0 bases and J 0 bases, with 7 bases left between them. In germline, CDR1 is SGHNT, CDR2 YYREEE (reference sequence). CDR3 nucleotides: TGTGCCAGCAGCTTGGGCTTGAACTCCTACAATGAGCAGTTCTTC. It codes for CASSLGLNSYNEQFF.

This clone came up once. This sequence joins TRBV10-3 and TRBJ2-1; 9 nucleotides match TRBD2. This CDR3 region has 14 residues. J lost 7 bases, V lost 4 bases, and 5 bases had no gene match. Looked up from germline, CDR1 is ENHRY and CDR2 is SYGVKD. The CDR3 DNA reads TGTGCCATCAGTGGGCGGGAGGGCCGTAATGAGCAGTTCTTC. Amino acid sequence: CAISGREGRNEQFF.

This chain joins TRBV6-6 and TRBJ2-7, with D perhaps matching TRBD1 or TRBD2 (5 bases each). The CDR3 length is 15 residues. V shed 0 bases and J shed 0 bases, with 9 bases lying between them. The V gene's germline CDR1 is MNHNY and CDR2 SVGAGI (reference sequence). CDR3 protein: CASSYSGTVSYEQYF. CDR3 coding DNA: TGTGCCAGCAGTTACTCCGGGACCGTCTCCTACGAGCAGTACTTC.

The chain joins TRBV5-1 to TRBJ2-7; 7 bases match TRBD1. The CDR3 totals 14 residues. The V gene end was trimmed by 0 bases and the J gene end by 5 bases; junction bases not matched to a gene: 5. Per germline, CDR1 SGHRS and CDR2 YFSETQ. CDR3 in amino acids: CASSLGQGRDEQYF. Written as DNA, the CDR3 is TGCGCCAGCAGCTTGGGACAGGGAAGGGACGAGCAGTACTTC. Variable domain in full (rest from reference TRBV5-1 and TRBJ2-7): KAGVTQTPRYLIKTRGQQVTLSCSPISGHRSVSWYQQTPGQGLQFLFEYFSETQRNKGNFPGRFSGRQFSNSRSEMNVSTLELGDSALYLCASSLGQGRDEQYFGPGTRLTVT.

The rearrangement joins TRBV10-3 to TRBJ2-7; D is ambiguous. The ends were cut back, 6 bases at V and 5 bases at J, with 11 bases in the middle. CDR3 length: 12 residues. Germline CDR1 reads ENHRY; CDR2 reads SYGVKD. CDR3 residues: CAISSNLHEQYF. In nucleotides, the CDR3 is TGTGCCATCAGCTCCAATCTCCACGAGCAGTACTTC.

The CDR3 region has the DNA TGCGCCAGCAGCCGGGACAGTTACTACGAGCAGTACTTC. Protein sequence: CASSRDSYYEQYF. The chain carries TRBV5-1 and TRBJ2-7, with TRBD1 matching over 7 bases. The CDR3 spans 13 residues. J was trimmed by 3 bases and V by 4 bases; bases with no gene match: 4. Germline loops: CDR1 SGHRS, CDR2 YFSETQ.

This clone occurred a few times. This chain joins TRBV19 and TRBJ2-7; 10 bases match TRBD1. The CDR3 runs 14 residues. V lost 9 bases to trimming and J lost 2 bases; unmatched junction nucleotides: 7. Germline-derived CDR1 and CDR2 are LNHDA and SQIVND (reference sequence). The CDR3, as DNA: TGTGCCAGGACGGGACAGGGGAGGACCTACGAGCAGTACTTC. This encodes CARTGQGRTYEQYF.

The chain is built from TRBV5-6 and TRBJ1-3, with D uncertain. The CDR3 extends over 14 amino acids. The V end was cut by 1 base, the J end by 5 bases, with 10 bases between. Germline lookup yields CDR1 SGHDT and CDR2 YYEEEE. The CDR3 DNA reads as TGTGCCAGCAGCTTGAAAGAATCTAGAAACACCATATATTTT. This sequence encodes CASSLKESRNTIYF.

This rearrangement joins TRBV28 to TRBJ1-2; D is unclear. In germline, CDR1 is MDHEN, CDR2 SYDVKM. The CDR3 is 11 residues long. Trimming left V 5 bases short and J 4 bases short, with 5 bases between. The CDR3: CASSPLYGYTF. The CDR3 DNA reads as TGTGCCAGCAGTCCTCTCTATGGCTACACCTTC.

The chain joins TRBV10-1 to TRBJ2-6; D not resolved. The length of the CDR3 is 15 residues. The V gene's germline CDR1 is WNHNN and CDR2 SYGVQD (reference sequence). V was trimmed by 3 bases and J by 2 bases, leaving 8 bases between them. CDR3 sequence (DNA): TGCGCCAGCAGTGATGGGGAAGCTGGGGCCAACGTCCTGACTTTC. Encoded protein: CASSDGEAGANVLTF.

The V gene is TRBV2, the J gene TRBJ2-3, with D unresolved. Germline lookup yields CDR1 SNHLY and CDR2 FYNNEI. V was trimmed by 4 bases and J by 2 bases, leaving 7 bases between them. The CDR3 extends over 13 amino acids. CDR3 DNA: TGTGCCAGCAGTGGCCAGACCACAGATACGCAGTATTTT. This codes for CASSGQTTDTQYF.

The gene calls are TRBV15 and TRBJ2-7, with TRBD2 identical over 8 bases. The length of the CDR3 is 16 residues. With 3 bases clipped from V and 6 bases from J, the junction kept 13 bases outside the gene matches. The germline V gene encodes CDR1 LNHNV and CDR2 YYDKDF (reference sequence). In nucleotides, the CDR3 is TGTGCCACCAGCAGCCCAGCGGGAGCAACGGGTGGCGAGCAGTACTTC. Encoded protein: CATSSPAGATGGEQYF.

The chain has TRBV11-2 and TRBJ2-1; TRBD2 agrees at 7 bases. The V segment lost 2 bases and the J segment 3 bases; nucleotides outside the gene matches: 7. CDR3 size: 16 residues. CDR1 is SGHAT, CDR2 FQNNGV, per germline. CDR3 sequence (DNA): TGTGCCAGCAGCTTATCCACGGGACTATACTACAATGAGCAGTTCTTC. Encoded protein: CASSLSTGLYYNEQFF.

J is TRBJ2-7 and V is TRBV19; D is unclear. Germline V gene lookup returns CDR1 LNHDA and CDR2 SQIVND (reference sequence). Between the trimmed V and J ends, which lost 2 bases and 3 bases, there was a span of 11 bases. The CDR3 length is 14 residues. The CDR3 DNA sequence: TGTGCCAGTAGTATAATAGGAGTTGGCTACGAGCAGTACTTC. Protein: CASSIIGVGYEQYF. The variable domain in full, with the rest retrieved from reference TRBV19 and TRBJ2-7, is DGGITQSPKYLFRKEGQNVTLSCEQNLNHDAMYWYRQDPGQGLRLIYYSQIVNDFQKGDIAEGYSVSREKKESFPLTVTSAQKNPTAFYLCASSIIGVGYEQYFGPGTRLTVT.

As to this clone: The junction does not match germline at one end; this may be a read error. The V and J genes are TRBV5-1 and TRBJ2-7, with D possibly being TRBD1 (6 bases). The CDR3 spans 12 residues. From germline, CDR1 is SGHRS and CDR2 YFSETQ. In DNA, the CDR3 is TGCGCCAGCAGTTTGGACAGCAACGAGCAGTACTTC. This encodes CASSLDSNEQYF. Using reference TRBV5-1 and TRBJ2-7 for the parts outside the CDR3, the full variable domain is KAGVTQTPRYLIKTRGQQVTLSCSPISGHRSVSWYQQTPGQGLQFLFEYFSETQRNKGNFPGRFSGRQFSNSRSEMNVSTLELGDSALYLCASSLDSNEQYFGPGTRLTVT.

The sample holds one count of this clone. The chain joins TRBV5-6 to TRBJ1-5; TRBD1 matches 8 bases. The CDR3 is 14 amino acids. V lost 4 bases to trimming and J lost 7 bases; unmatched junction nucleotides: 7. Germline lookup yields CDR1 SGHDT and CDR2 YYEEEE. The CDR3 coding sequence is TGTGCCAGCAGCATCAGACAGGGGCGCCAGCCCCAGCATTTT. Its translation is CASSIRQGRQPQHF.

This clone was found once. The V and J genes are TRBV5-1 and TRBJ2-3; 11 bases align to TRBD2. Germline V gene sequence: CDR1 SGHRS, CDR2 YFSETQ. The CDR3 has 15 amino acids. Unmatched junction bases numbered 4, after V lost 2 bases and J lost 5 bases. CDR3 sequence (DNA): TGCGCCAGCAGCTTCGGTAGCGGGGGGGTAGATACGCAGTATTTT. It yields the protein CASSFGSGGVDTQYF.

This sequence joins TRBV10-2 and TRBJ1-1; weak D call: TRBD1 (5 bases). V was pared by 0 bases and J by 0 bases, with 11 bases between. CDR1 and CDR2 from the germline V gene are WSHSY and SAAADI. This CDR3 spans 16 amino acids. The CDR3 DNA reads as TGCGCCAGCAGTGAGTCGGAGTCAGGGATGAACACTGAAGCTTTCTTT. It encodes CASSESESGMNTEAFF.

This rearrangement joins TRBV2 to TRBJ2-5, with 7 bases matching TRBD2. There are 15 residues in the CDR3. V shed 3 bases, J shed 4 bases, and the junction held 8 bases outside the gene matches. The germline V gene encodes CDR1 SNHLY and CDR2 FYNNEI. The CDR3 reads CASSDGRGRRETQYF. CDR3 coding DNA: TGTGCCAGCAGTGACGGGCGGGGGAGGCGAGAGACCCAGTACTTC. The full variable domain, in which reference TRBV2 and TRBJ2-5 provide the parts outside the CDR3, is EPEVTQTPSHQVTQMGQEVILRCVPISNHLYFYWYRQILGQKVEFLVSFYNNEISEKSEIFDDQFSVERPDGSNFTLKIRSTKLEDSAMYFCASSDGRGRRETQYFGPGTRLLVL.

The V and J genes are TRBV11-2 and TRBJ2-3, with D possibly being TRBD1 (5 bases). CDR3 length: 14 residues. V shed 5 bases and J shed 4 bases, with 13 bases lying between them. Germline CDR1 and CDR2: SGHAT and FQNNGV. The CDR3 reads CASSRVSQADTQYF. CDR3 nucleotides: TGTGCCAGCAGCCGTGTCTCACAGGCAGATACGCAGTATTTT. The variable domain in full, completed from reference TRBV11-2 and TRBJ2-3, reads EAGVAQSPRYKIIEKRQSVAFWCNPISGHATLYWYQQILGQGPKLLIQFQNNGVVDDSQLPKDRFSAERLKGVDSTLKIQPAKLEDSAVYLCASSRVSQADTQYFGPGTRLTVL.

CDR3 nucleotide sequence: TGTGCCAGCAGTTGGGAGTTTGAGCTCCGCACAGATACGCAGTATTTT. Protein: CASSWEFELRTDTQYF. The chain is built from TRBV28 and TRBJ2-3; a possible D gene is TRBD2 (5 bases). CDR1 is MDHEN, CDR2 SYDVKM, per germline. This CDR3 spans 16 amino acids. Trimming removed 4 bases at V and 1 base at J, with 15 bases between.

CDR3 coding DNA: TGTGCCAGCAGTTACGGTCGACTAGCCCAAGAGACCCAGTACTTC. Its translation is CASSYGRLAQETQYF. This chain uses TRBV6-5 with TRBJ2-5; TRBD2 aligns across 7 bases. The germline gives CDR1 MNHEY, CDR2 SVGAGI. This CDR3 contains 15 residues. Trimming removed 2 bases from V and 1 base from J; junction bases left unmatched: 4.

This chain uses TRBV6-6 with TRBJ2-7; no clear D. V lost 6 bases and J 2 bases, leaving 11 bases between the germline ends. The CDR3 runs to 13 residues. Germline CDR1 reads MNHNY; CDR2 reads SVGAGI (reference sequence). The CDR3 sequence: CASRRTAAYEQYF. The CDR3, as DNA: TGTGCCAGCAGGCGGACCGCAGCCTACGAGCAGTACTTC.

The rearrangement links TRBV11-2 to TRBJ2-5; D not certain. This CDR3 comprises 14 residues. V was pared by 2 bases and J by 5 bases, with 12 bases between. CDR1 and CDR2 from the germline V gene are SGHAT and FQNNGV. The CDR3 region is CASSLLPVSETQYF. CDR3 DNA sequence: TGTGCCAGCAGCTTATTACCCGTCAGCGAGACCCAGTACTTC. The full variable domain, rest sourced from reference TRBV11-2 and TRBJ2-5, is EAGVAQSPRYKIIEKRQSVAFWCNPISGHATLYWYQQILGQGPKLLIQFQNNGVVDDSQLPKDRFSAERLKGVDSTLKIQPAKLEDSAVYLCASSLLPVSETQYFGPGTRLLVL.

This chain links TRBV5-1 with TRBJ2-2; D not resolved. CDR3 length: 15 residues. Germline CDR1 reads SGHRS; CDR2 reads YFSETQ. The V end was cut by 2 bases, the J end by 1 base, with 9 bases between. CDR3 in amino acids: CASSLRSENTGELFF. CDR3 nucleotides: TGCGCCAGCAGCTTAAGATCAGAGAACACCGGGGAGCTGTTTTTT.